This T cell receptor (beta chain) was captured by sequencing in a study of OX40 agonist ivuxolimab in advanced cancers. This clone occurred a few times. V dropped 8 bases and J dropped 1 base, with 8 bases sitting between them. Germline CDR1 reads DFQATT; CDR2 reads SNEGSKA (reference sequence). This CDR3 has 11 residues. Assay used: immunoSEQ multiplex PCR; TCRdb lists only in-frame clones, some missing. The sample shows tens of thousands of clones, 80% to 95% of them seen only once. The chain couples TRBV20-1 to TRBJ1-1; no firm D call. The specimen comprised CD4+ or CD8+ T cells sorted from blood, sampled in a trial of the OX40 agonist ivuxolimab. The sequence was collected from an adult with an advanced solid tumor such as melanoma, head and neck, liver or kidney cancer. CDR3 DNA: TGCAGTCCGTACACGAACACTGAAGCTTTCTTT. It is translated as CSPYTNTEAFF.